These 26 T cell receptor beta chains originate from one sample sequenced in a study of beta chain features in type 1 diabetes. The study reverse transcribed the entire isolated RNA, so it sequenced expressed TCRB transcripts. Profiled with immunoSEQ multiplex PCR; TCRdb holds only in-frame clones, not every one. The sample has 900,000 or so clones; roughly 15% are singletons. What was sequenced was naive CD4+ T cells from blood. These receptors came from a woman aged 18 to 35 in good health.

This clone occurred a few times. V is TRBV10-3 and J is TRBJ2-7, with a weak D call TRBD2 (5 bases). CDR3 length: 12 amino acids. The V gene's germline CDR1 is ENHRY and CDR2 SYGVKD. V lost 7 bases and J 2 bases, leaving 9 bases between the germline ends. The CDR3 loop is CAIMEVPYEQYF. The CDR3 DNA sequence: TGTGCCATCATGGAGGTCCCCTACGAGCAGTACTTC.

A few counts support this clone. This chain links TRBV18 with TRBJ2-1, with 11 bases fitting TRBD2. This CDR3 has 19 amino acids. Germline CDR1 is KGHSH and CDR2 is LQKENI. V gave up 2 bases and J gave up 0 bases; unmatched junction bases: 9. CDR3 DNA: TGTGCCAGCTCACCAACCCCGGTAGCGGGAGGGAGCTCCTACAATGAGCAGTTCTTC. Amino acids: CASSPTPVAGGSSYNEQFF.

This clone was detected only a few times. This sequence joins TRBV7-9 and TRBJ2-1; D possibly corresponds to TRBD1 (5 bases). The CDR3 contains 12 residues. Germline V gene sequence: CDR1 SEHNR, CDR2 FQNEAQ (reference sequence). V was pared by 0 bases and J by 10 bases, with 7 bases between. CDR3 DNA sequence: TGTGCCAGCAGCTTAGCTAGGGGAGAGCAGTTCTTC. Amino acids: CASSLARGEQFF.

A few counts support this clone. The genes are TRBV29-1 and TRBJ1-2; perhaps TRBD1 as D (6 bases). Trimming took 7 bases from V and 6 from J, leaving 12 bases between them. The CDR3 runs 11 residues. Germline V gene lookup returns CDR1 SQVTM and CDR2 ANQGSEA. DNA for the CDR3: TGCAGCGCCGAGGGGGACAATGGCTACACCTTC. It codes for CSAEGDNGYTF.

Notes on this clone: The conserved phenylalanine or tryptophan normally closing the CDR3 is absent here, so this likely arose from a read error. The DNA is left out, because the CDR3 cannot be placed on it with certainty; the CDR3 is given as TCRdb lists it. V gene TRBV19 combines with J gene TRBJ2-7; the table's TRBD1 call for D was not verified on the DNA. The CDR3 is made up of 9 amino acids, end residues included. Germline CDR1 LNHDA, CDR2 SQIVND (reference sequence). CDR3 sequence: CASSPRWQS.

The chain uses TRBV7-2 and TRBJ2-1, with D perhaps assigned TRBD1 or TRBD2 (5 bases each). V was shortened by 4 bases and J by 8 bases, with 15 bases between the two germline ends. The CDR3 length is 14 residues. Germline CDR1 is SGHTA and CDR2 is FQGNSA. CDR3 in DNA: TGTGCCAGCAGCTGGAATCAGGGAGCGGATGAGCAGTTCTTC. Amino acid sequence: CASSWNQGADEQFF.

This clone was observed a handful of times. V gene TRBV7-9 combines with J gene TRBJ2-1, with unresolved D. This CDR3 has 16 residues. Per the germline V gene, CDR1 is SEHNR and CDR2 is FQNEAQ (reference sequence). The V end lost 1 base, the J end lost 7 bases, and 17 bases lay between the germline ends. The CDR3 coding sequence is TGTGCCAGCAGCTTAGTTGGTGGAGCACCCGTTAATGAGCAGTTCTTC. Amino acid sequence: CASSLVGGAPVNEQFF.

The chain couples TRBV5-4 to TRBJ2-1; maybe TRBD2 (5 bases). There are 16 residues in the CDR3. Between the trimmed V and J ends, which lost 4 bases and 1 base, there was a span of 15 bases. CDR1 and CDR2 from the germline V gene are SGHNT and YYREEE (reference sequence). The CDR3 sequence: CASSPTGKASYNEQFF. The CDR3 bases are TGTGCCAGCAGCCCAACCGGGAAGGCTTCCTACAATGAGCAGTTCTTC.

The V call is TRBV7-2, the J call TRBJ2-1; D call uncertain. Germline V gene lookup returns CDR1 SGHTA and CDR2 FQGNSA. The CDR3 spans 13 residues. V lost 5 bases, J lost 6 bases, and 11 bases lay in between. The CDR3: CASSIEVPNEQFF. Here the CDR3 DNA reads TGTGCCAGCAGCATAGAGGTCCCCAATGAGCAGTTCTTC.

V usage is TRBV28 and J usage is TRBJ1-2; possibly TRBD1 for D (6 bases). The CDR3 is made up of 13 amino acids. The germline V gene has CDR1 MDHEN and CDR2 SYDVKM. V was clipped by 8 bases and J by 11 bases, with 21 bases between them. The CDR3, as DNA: TGTGCCAGCCGAAACCGGCTACAGGGTGGGTACACCTTC. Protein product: CASRNRLQGGYTF.

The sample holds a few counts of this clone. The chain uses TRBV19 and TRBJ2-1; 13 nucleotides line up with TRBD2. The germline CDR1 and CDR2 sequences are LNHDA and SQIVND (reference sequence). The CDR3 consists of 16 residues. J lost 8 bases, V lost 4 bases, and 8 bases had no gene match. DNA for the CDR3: TGTGCCAGTAGTAGGACTAGCGGGAGTATAACCCATGAGCAGTTCTTC. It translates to CASSRTSGSITHEQFF.

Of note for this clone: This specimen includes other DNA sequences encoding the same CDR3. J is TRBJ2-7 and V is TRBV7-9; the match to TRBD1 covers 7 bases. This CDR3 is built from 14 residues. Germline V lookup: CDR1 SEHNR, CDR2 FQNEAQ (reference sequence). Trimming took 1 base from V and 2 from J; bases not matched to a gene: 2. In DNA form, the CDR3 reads TGTGCCAGCAGCTTAGTTGGGACAGCCTACGAGCAGTACTTC. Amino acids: CASSLVGTAYEQYF.

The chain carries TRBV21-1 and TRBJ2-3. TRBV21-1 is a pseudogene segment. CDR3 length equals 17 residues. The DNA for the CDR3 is TGTGCCAGCACCCCAACCCCGAGGGGAATTAACGCAGATACGCAGTATTTT. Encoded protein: CASTPTPRGINADTQYF.

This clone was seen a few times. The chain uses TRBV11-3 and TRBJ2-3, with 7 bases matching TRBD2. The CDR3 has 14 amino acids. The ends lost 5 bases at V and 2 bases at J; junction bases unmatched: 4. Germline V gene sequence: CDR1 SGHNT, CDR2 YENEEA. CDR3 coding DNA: TGTGCCAGCAGCCTAAGCGGGACCACAGATACGCAGTATTTT. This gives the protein CASSLSGTTDTQYF.

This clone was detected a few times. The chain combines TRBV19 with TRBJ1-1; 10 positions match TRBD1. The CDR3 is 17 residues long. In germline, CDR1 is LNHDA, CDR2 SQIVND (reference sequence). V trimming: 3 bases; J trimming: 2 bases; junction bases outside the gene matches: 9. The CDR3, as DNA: TGTGCCAGTAGTATGATGGGACAGGGGTTGGTTAACACTGAAGCTTTCTTT. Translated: CASSMMGQGLVNTEAFF. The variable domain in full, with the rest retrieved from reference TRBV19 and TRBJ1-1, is DGGITQSPKYLFRKEGQNVTLSCEQNLNHDAMYWYRQDPGQGLRLIYYSQIVNDFQKGDIAEGYSVSREKKESFPLTVTSAQKNPTAFYLCASSMMGQGLVNTEAFFGQGTRLTVV.

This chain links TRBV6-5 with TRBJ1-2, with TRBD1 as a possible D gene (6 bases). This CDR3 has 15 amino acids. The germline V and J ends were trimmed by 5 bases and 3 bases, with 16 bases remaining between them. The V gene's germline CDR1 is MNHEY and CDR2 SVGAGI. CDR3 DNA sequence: TGTGCCAGCAGTAAAACTGGACAGAGGGACTATGGCTACACCTTC. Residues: CASSKTGQRDYGYTF.

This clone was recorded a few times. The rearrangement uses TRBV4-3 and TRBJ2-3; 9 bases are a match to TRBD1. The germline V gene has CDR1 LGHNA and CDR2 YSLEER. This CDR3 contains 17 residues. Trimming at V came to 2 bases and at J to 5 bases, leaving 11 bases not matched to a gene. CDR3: CASSQRLPGQGLDTQYF. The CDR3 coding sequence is TGCGCCAGCAGCCAACGACTCCCGGGACAGGGATTAGATACGCAGTATTTT.

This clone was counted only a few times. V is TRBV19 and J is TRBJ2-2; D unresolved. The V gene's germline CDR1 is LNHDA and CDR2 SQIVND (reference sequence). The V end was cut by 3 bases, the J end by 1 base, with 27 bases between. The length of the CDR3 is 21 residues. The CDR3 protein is CASSIMSVALTSERNTGELFF. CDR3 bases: TGTGCCAGTAGTATTATGTCCGTGGCCCTTACTTCGGAGAGGAACACCGGGGAGCTGTTTTTT.

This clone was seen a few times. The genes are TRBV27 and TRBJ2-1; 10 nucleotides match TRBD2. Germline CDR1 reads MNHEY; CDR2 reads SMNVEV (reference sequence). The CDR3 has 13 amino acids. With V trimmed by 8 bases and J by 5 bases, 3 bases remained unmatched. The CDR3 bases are TGTGCCAGCCGTGGACTAGCGGACAATGAGCAGTTCTTC. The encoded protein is CASRGLADNEQFF.

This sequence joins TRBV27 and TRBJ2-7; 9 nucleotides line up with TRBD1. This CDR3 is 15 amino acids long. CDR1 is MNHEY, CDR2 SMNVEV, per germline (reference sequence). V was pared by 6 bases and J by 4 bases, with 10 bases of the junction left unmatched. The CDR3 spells CASRLSPGQGYEQYF. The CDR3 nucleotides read TGTGCCAGCAGGCTTTCCCCGGGACAGGGTTACGAGCAGTACTTC.

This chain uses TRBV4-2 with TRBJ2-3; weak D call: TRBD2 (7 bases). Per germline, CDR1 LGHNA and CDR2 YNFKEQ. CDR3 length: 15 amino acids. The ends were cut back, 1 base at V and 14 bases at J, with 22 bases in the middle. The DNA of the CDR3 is TGTGCCAGCAGCCAAGCTGAACTTCAAGGGGGGGTCGCGTATTTT. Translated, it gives CASSQAELQGGVAYF.

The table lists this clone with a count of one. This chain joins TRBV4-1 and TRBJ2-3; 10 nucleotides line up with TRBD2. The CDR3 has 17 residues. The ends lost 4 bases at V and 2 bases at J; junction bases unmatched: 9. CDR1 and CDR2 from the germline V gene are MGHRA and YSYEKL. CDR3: CASSPAGGQGATDTQYF. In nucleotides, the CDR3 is TGCGCCAGCAGCCCAGCGGGAGGGCAAGGGGCCACAGATACGCAGTATTTT.

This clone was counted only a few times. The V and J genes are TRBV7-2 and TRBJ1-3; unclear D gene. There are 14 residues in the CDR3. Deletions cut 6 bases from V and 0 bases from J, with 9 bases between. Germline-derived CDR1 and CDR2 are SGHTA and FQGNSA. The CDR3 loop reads CASSYGDSGNTIYF. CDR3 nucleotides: TGTGCCAGCAGTTACGGGGACTCTGGAAACACCATATATTTT.

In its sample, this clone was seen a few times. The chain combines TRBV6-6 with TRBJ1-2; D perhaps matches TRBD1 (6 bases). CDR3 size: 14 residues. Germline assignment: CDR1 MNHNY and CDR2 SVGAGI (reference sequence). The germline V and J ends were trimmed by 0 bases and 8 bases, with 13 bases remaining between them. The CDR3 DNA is TGTGCCAGCAGTTACTCACCGGGGGCGATAGGCTACACCTTC. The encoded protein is CASSYSPGAIGYTF.

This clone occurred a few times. CDR3 loop: CASSSSGGSYEQYF. CDR3 DNA sequence: TGTGCCAGCAGCTCATCAGGGGGCTCCTACGAGCAGTACTTC. The J gene is TRBJ2-7, the V gene TRBV5-6; TRBD1 agrees at 7 bases. From germline, CDR1 is SGHDT and CDR2 YYEEEE. V shed 3 bases and J 0 bases; nucleotides not matched to a gene: 3. This CDR3 region has 14 residues.

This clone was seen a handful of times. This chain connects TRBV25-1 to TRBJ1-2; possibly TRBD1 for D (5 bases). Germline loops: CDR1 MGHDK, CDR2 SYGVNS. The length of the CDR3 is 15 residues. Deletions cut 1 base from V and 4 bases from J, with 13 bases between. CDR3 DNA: TGTGCCAGCAGTGAATCGGGAGGGGCTGGCTATGGCTACACCTTC. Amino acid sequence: CASSESGGAGYGYTF.